This T cell receptor (beta chain) was found in a study of shared clonotypes between healthy human individuals (dated by TCRdb to the early 2020s). A note on the overall study: The cohort included a few men and a couple of women between 18 and 49 years of age. Different laboratories and diverse techniques were used to prepare libraries and sequence TCR repertoires, to increase sequencing depth and limit assay-specific biases. For each donor, CD4 naive and CD4 memory were each given three plates, CD8 naive was given two plates, and CD8 memory was given one plate. The study deeply sequenced blood TCR repertoires of about 5 healthy adults to estimate repertoire size and the extent of clonotype sharing between individuals. Between about 0.8 and 9 billion PBMCs per donor were obtained by leukapheresis.

As for this clone: It lacks a known antigen. Per-base qualities were not stored, and no clone one base away is much larger.

Points the paper makes about the study in general: Rarefaction of sorted-subset datasets indicated incomplete sequencing despite the large sequencing depth. Across a handful of donors, approximately 5% of naive CD4, 3% to 4% of naive CD8, roughly 2.2% of memory CD4, and 0.4% of memory CD8 clonotypes were shared. Only blood was sampled, and tissue TCR repertoires likely differ from those in blood. Pairwise subsampling indicated that sequencing depth was expected to affect the degree of clonotype sharing among donors. The genetic and exposure-history diversity represented was limited by the small number of donors. Naive subsets generally had larger estimated clonotype richness than memory subsets. Compared with non-shared clonotypes, clonotypes shared by all four sorted-subset donors had higher generation probabilities.

TCR CDR3 regions were amplified from genomic DNA by multiplex PCR using the deep immunoSEQ assay. Extracted genomic DNA from each cell subset was distributed evenly across all wells of several immunoSEQ 96-well plates, and each plate was treated as a replicate. For sorted subsets, each replicate PCR was loaded with approximately 190 ng genomic DNA, equivalent to 30,000 or so T cell genomes. Purified libraries were quantified with a Qubit 3.0 fluorometer, sized on a Bioanalyzer 2100, and re-quantified with the KAPA Library Quantification kit. A separate single-read 150-cycle Illumina NextSeq 550 flow cell was used to sequence each immunoSEQ 96-well plate. In the source study's methods: Because the immunoSEQ output held only junctional sequences and lacked quality scores, the filtering could not match the filtering applied to full-length reads. Sequences were annotated with PyIR, a Python wrapper for IgBLAST v1.9, and V/J genes and CDR3 were assigned using IMGT germline references. Any read was removed if the V/J assignment was weak (E-value above 1e-6), the CDR3 was missing, or the read contained stop codons, out-of-frame junctions, or ambiguous translated residues. V3J clonotypes were defined as sequences sharing an identical inferred V gene, J gene, and CDR3 amino acid sequence. To compute the percentage overlap between repertoires, the number of shared unique clonotypes was divided by the size of the smaller repertoire. Richness of each repertoire was evaluated using RTK rarefaction, the Chao1 estimator, and Recon v2.1 estimates of unobserved clonotypes. For all TCRbeta clonotypes obtained by the gDNA method from several donors, generation probabilities were computed with OLGA. The table comes from immuneACCESS by way of TCRdb, which keeps in-frame sequences with V and J called. Part of the clones is missing from these tables; in studies checked, under half for an unresolved V gene and the rest for unknown reasons. V, J and clone size were drawn from that table, and D and trimming were deduced from the DNA. Present in this sample are fewer than 400,000 clones, approximately 79% of which were seen just once. The top ten constitute around 10% of the sample.

Healthy HIV-negative adults with no recently reported acute infections or vaccinations were included as donors. All donors were Caucasian adults living in Nashville, Tennessee, USA. CD4+ T cells were enriched by magnetic negative selection, after which naive cells were positively selected on CD45RA and the negative fraction was taken as the memory subset. After blood collection by leukapheresis, PBMCs were isolated using Ficoll-Histopaque density gradient centrifugation and then cryopreserved in the vapor phase of liquid nitrogen. Purity and quantity of every magnetically sorted T cell population were checked by analytical flow cytometry. Each sorted fraction had its genomic DNA isolated and then quantified by UV absorbance on a Nanodrop 2000c. Based on the germline V gene, the CDR1 and CDR2 sequences are SGHRS and YFSETQ. Trimming takes 6 bases off V and 5 bases off J; junction bases not matched to a gene: 10. CDR3 length: 16 amino acids, cysteine to phenylalanine. Of all the DNA, just the CDR3 is kept, 48 bases in frame from base 1.

The specimen sequenced was memory CD4+ T cells sorted from blood. The cell subset or site label, as the study defines it: CD45RA-negative fraction. The rearranged segments are TRBV5-1 and TRBJ2-1; 11 bases in between match TRBD2. This receptor was taken from a man aged 30 to 45 in good health. CDR3 sequence: CASIRVAGGGNNEQFF. The DNA reads TGCGCCAGCATTAGAGTAGCGGGAGGGGGTAACAATGAGCAGTTCTTC.